This section outlines one T cell receptor beta chain sequence together with its context. No antigen is known for it. Data came from immunoSEQ multiplex PCR; TCRdb stores just in-frame clones and leaves some out. The profile shows 95,000 to 150,000 clones, about 90% of them singletons. The source of the sample is a study of T cell responses to AZD1222 COVID-19 vaccine. On the study more broadly: Analysis merged second doses at about 4 or about 12 weeks. Whole-study findings and limits: Nearly half of the spike-specific TCRs reportedly recognize variant regions that carry no mutations. Just 6 or 7 AZD1222 recipients were seropositive at baseline. Donors were largely white British and mainly female; clonal diversity was possibly underestimated.

Germline V gene data show CDR1 as LNHDA and CDR2 as SQIVND (reference sequence). Trimming took 2 bases from V and 0 from J, leaving 4 bases between them. The CDR3 sequence is 13 residues long. This receptor was obtained from an adult in good health. The chain links TRBV19 to TRBJ1-2; D uncertain. Source: peripheral blood, taken on day 0 of AZD1222 vaccination. In DNA form, the CDR3 reads TGTGCCAGTAGTATAACCCCTAACTATGGCTACACCTTC. Its translation is CASSITPNYGYTF.